The 20 T cell receptor beta chains given below trace back to one sample, sequenced in a study of blood T cell repertoires in COVID-19. Sequenced by immunoSEQ multiplex PCR; TCRdb stores in-frame clones only, minus some. Of hundreds of thousands of clones listed, roughly 88% are singletons. Sequencing was carried out using peripheral blood. The receptors originated from a man aged 80 or over with acute or convalescent COVID-19.

This CDR3 is CASSTGLAGELFF. The CDR3 region has the DNA TGTGCCAGCAGTACCGGACTTGCCGGGGAGCTGTTTTTT. The V and J genes are TRBV6-5 and TRBJ2-2; D is perhaps TRBD2 (5 bases). The CDR3 is 13 residues long. Trimming stripped 5 bases from V and 6 bases from J, with 10 bases between. CDR1 and CDR2 (germline): MNHEY, SVGAGI.

The J gene is TRBJ1-4, the V gene TRBV9; D gene ambiguous. Germline loops: CDR1 SGDLS, CDR2 YYNGEE. The CDR3 is made up of 14 amino acids. The germline V and J ends were trimmed by 0 bases and 4 bases, with 7 bases remaining between them. The CDR3 sequence is CASSVELNNEKLFF. CDR3 DNA: TGTGCCAGCAGCGTAGAACTTAATAATGAAAAACTGTTTTTT. The entire variable domain, with the rest obtained from reference TRBV9 and TRBJ1-4, is as follows: DSGVTQTPKHLITATGQRVTLRCSPRSGDLSVYWYQQSLDQGLQFLIQYYNGEERAKGNILERFSAQQFPDLHSELNLSSLELGDSALYFCASSVELNNEKLFFGSGTQLSVL.

This chain joins TRBV15 and TRBJ2-2, with 8 bases lining up with TRBD1. Germline-derived CDR1 and CDR2 are LNHNV and YYDKDF (reference sequence). Unmatched junction bases numbered 4, after V lost 4 bases and J lost 6 bases. This CDR3 comprises 14 residues. Written as DNA, the CDR3 is TGTGCCACCAGCAACTCACAGGGGGCCGGGGAGCTGTTTTTT. Translated: CATSNSQGAGELFF.

The chain employs TRBV7-8 and TRBJ1-6, with unresolved D. CDR3 length: 14 amino acids. Trimming left V 6 bases short and J 7 bases short, with 13 bases between. Germline V gene sequence: CDR1 SGHVS, CDR2 FQNEAQ. The chain's CDR3 is CASRVRSGNSPLHF. CDR3 DNA: TGTGCCAGCAGGGTCCGGAGCGGGAATTCACCCCTCCACTTT.

This chain uses TRBV27 with TRBJ2-3, with no clear D. The V gene's germline CDR1 is MNHEY and CDR2 SMNVEV (reference sequence). V was pared by 5 bases and J by 2 bases, with 14 bases between. The CDR3 extends over 15 amino acids. As DNA, the CDR3 is TGTGCCAGCAGTCCACGGGTCCTATACACAGATACGCAGTATTTT. This sequence encodes CASSPRVLYTDTQYF.

The chain employs TRBV2 and TRBJ1-3; 8 bases fit TRBD1. The CDR3 extends over 13 amino acids. The junction had 5 bases not matched to a gene; V was cut back by 4 bases and J by 9 bases. Germline V gene data show CDR1 as SNHLY and CDR2 as FYNNEI. DNA of the CDR3: TGTGCCAGCAGTGTGACAGGGGAGTCCACCATATATTTT. Protein sequence: CASSVTGESTIYF.

V is TRBV29-1 and J is TRBJ2-7; D might be TRBD1 (6 bases). This CDR3 has 11 residues. Germline loops: CDR1 SQVTM, CDR2 ANQGSEA. Trimming cost V 8 bases and J 3 bases, with 11 bases left between them. CDR3 DNA: TGCAGCACCCAACAGGGCTACGAGCAGTACTTC. It specifies CSTQQGYEQYF.

The chain recombines TRBV28 with TRBJ1-4, with 8 positions matching TRBD1. The V gene's germline CDR1 is MDHEN and CDR2 SYDVKM. CDR3 length: 13 amino acids. V shed 7 bases, J shed 6 bases, and the junction held 4 bases outside the gene matches. CDR3 sequence (DNA): TGTGCCAGCATTGGACAGGGTCATGAAAAACTGTTTTTT. Translation gives CASIGQGHEKLFF.

This chain connects TRBV5-8 to TRBJ1-5; D is perhaps TRBD1 (6 bases). The CDR3 is 16 residues long. V lost 9 bases and J 0 bases, leaving 19 bases between the germline ends. Germline assignment: CDR1 SGHTS and CDR2 YDEGEE. The CDR3 DNA sequence: TGTGCCACCTCGACAGGTTTACATTATAGCAATCAGCCCCAGCATTTT. Its protein is CATSTGLHYSNQPQHF.

The chain has TRBV25-1 and TRBJ2-1; 9 positions agree with TRBD2. This CDR3 has 15 amino acids. Germline assignment: CDR1 MGHDK and CDR2 SYGVNS. V lost 5 bases to trimming and J lost 0 bases; unmatched junction nucleotides: 2. In nucleotides, the CDR3 is TGTGCCAGCAGTCTAGCGGGGAGCTCCTACAATGAGCAGTTCTTC. This encodes CASSLAGSSYNEQFF.

This chain connects TRBV27 to TRBJ1-1, with D unclear. Germline V gives CDR1 MNHEY, CDR2 SMNVEV (reference sequence). The CDR3 is 15 amino acids. Trimming shortened V by 3 bases and J by 0 bases, and 11 bases separated the two germline ends. CDR3 DNA sequence: TGTGCCAGCAGTTTCGGAGCTACCATGAACACTGAAGCTTTCTTT. Translation: CASSFGATMNTEAFF.

The chain joins TRBV28 to TRBJ2-1; possible D gene TRBD2, 5 bases. Trimming removed 8 bases from V and 1 base from J, with 12 bases in between. This CDR3 has 14 amino acids. CDR1 is MDHEN and CDR2 is SYDVKM in the germline V gene. CDR3 sequence: CASLDGVSYNEQFF. CDR3 nucleotides: TGTGCCAGCCTGGACGGGGTTTCCTACAATGAGCAGTTCTTC. The variable domain in full, with the rest retrieved from reference TRBV28 and TRBJ2-1, is DVKVTQSSRYLVKRTGEKVFLECVQDMDHENMFWYRQDPGLGLRLIYFSYDVKMKEKGDIPEGYSVSREKKERFSLILESASTNQTSMYLCASLDGVSYNEQFFGPGTRLTVL.

The V and J genes are TRBV29-1 and TRBJ2-7; 8 bases map to TRBD2. With 5 bases clipped from V and 2 bases from J, the junction kept 2 bases outside the gene matches. Germline V CDR1 and CDR2: SQVTM, ANQGSEA. The CDR3 is 12 amino acids. CDR3 coding DNA: TGCAGCGTTTTAGCGGGGACCTACGAGCAGTACTTC. Protein product: CSVLAGTYEQYF.

The chain combines TRBV5-1 with TRBJ2-2; TRBD1 aligns across 8 bases. Germline V gene data show CDR1 as SGHRS and CDR2 as YFSETQ. Unmatched junction bases numbered 2, after V lost 4 bases and J lost 0 bases. This CDR3 spans 15 amino acids. This CDR3 is CASSEGQANTGELFF. The CDR3 DNA is TGCGCCAGCAGCGAGGGACAGGCGAACACCGGGGAGCTGTTTTTT.

This clone appeared a single time. The CDR3 bases are TGTGCCAGCAGCCAAGAATGGCGGAAGAGTGAAGCTTTCTTT. As protein: CASSQEWRKSEAFF. The rearrangement links TRBV14 to TRBJ1-1; unclear D gene. Germline assignment: CDR1 SGHDN and CDR2 FVKESK. The CDR3 covers 14 residues. Trimming shortened V by 0 bases and J by 7 bases, and 12 bases separated the two germline ends. Variable domain in full (rest from reference TRBV14 and TRBJ1-1): EAGVTQFPSHSVIEKGQTVTLRCDPISGHDNLYWYRRVMGKEIKFLLHFVKESKQDESGMPNNRFLAERTGGTYSTLKVQPAELEDSGVYFCASSQEWRKSEAFFGQGTRLTVV.

This rearrangement joins TRBV28 to TRBJ1-3; a possible D gene is TRBD1 (5 bases). CDR1 and CDR2 from the germline V gene are MDHEN and SYDVKM. V was pared by 6 bases and J by 1 base, with 16 bases between. CDR3 length equals 16 residues. The CDR3 DNA sequence: TGTGCCAGCAGCAAATCCAGGGATAGTTCTGGAAACACCATATATTTT. Its translation: CASSKSRDSSGNTIYF.

V gene TRBV4-1 combines with J gene TRBJ2-7; D is unresolved. This CDR3 spans 16 amino acids. Germline CDR1 and CDR2: MGHRA and YSYEKL. Trimming shortened V by 0 bases and J by 2 bases, and 14 bases separated the two germline ends. DNA for the CDR3: TGCGCCAGCAGCCAAGATGTACAGCTGAAGACCTACGAGCAGTACTTC. It encodes CASSQDVQLKTYEQYF.

The gene calls are TRBV5-1 and TRBJ1-3; 7 nucleotides line up with TRBD1. The CDR3 runs to 16 residues. V gave up 4 bases and J gave up 9 bases; unmatched junction bases: 16. Germline assignment: CDR1 SGHRS and CDR2 YFSETQ. The CDR3 coding sequence is TGCGCCAGCAGCAGACAGGGAGCTACTCAAGGAGCCACCATATATTTT. It codes for CASSRQGATQGATIYF.

On this clone itself: At one end the junction does not follow the germline gene, possibly because of a read error. The rearrangement uses TRBV7-7 and TRBJ2-5; TRBD1 matches 7 bases. This CDR3 region has 14 residues. In germline, CDR1 is SSHAT, CDR2 FNYEAQ (reference sequence). CDR3 in amino acids: CASSLAGGSETQYF. CDR3 sequence (DNA): TGTGCTAGCAGCTTAGCAGGGGGTTCGGAGACCCAGTACTTC. Based on the CDR3 plus reference TRBV7-7 and TRBJ2-5, the full variable domain is GAGVSQSPRYKVTKRGQDVTLRCDPISSHATLYWYQQALGQGPEFLTYFNYEAQPDKSGLPSDRFSAERPEGSISTLTIQRTEQRDSAMYRCASSLAGGSETQYFGPGTRLLVL.

This clone has only a few counts. The chain uses TRBV28 and TRBJ2-5; TRBD1 matches 10 bases. Germline CDR1 MDHEN, CDR2 SYDVKM. The CDR3 covers 14 residues. V lost 6 bases, J lost 5 bases, and 6 bases stayed unmatched. The CDR3: CASRRTGGGETQYF. CDR3 nucleotides: TGTGCCAGCAGGAGGACAGGGGGTGGGGAGACCCAGTACTTC.